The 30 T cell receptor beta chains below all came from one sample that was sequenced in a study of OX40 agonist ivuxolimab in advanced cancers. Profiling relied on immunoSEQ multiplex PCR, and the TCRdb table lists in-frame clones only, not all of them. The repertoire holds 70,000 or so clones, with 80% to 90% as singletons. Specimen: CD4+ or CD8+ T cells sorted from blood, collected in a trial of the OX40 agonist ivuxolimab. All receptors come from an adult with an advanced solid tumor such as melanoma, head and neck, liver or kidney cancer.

Here the CDR3 reads CASSPTIGSSSYEQYF. The CDR3 DNA is TGTGCCAGCAGCCCCACTATCGGTAGTTCGTCCTACGAGCAGTACTTC. The rearrangement links TRBV11-1 to TRBJ2-5; D is uncertain. The DNA end is more similar to TRBJ2-7, so the J call may be wrong. The germline V gene encodes CDR1 SGHAT and CDR2 FQDESV (reference sequence). The CDR3 has 16 amino acids.

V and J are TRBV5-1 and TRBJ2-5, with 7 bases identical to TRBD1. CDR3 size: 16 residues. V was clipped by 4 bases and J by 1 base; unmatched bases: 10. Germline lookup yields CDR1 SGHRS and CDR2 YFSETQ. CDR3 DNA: TGCGCCAGCAGCACAGTCCCGGGACAGTTCCAAGAGACCCAGTACTTC. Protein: CASSTVPGQFQETQYF.

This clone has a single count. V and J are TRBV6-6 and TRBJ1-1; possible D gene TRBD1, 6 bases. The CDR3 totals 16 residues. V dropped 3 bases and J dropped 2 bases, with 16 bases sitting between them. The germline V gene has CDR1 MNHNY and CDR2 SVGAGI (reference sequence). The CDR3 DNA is TGTGCCAGCAGTTATAGTACAGGGAGTCAAAACACTGAAGCTTTCTTT. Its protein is CASSYSTGSQNTEAFF.

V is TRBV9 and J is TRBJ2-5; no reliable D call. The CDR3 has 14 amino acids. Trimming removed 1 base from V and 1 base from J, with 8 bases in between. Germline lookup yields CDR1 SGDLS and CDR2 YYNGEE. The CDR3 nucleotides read TGTGCCAGCAGCGTAAGCGCGCTCCAAGAGACCCAGTACTTC. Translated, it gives CASSVSALQETQYF.

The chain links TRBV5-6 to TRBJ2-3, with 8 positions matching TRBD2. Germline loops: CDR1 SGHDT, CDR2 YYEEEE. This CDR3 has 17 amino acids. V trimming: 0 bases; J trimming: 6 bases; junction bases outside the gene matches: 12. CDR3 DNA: TGTGCCAGCAGCTTGGCCAGGACTAGCCGGGAGGGCGATACGCAGTATTTT. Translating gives CASSLARTSREGDTQYF.

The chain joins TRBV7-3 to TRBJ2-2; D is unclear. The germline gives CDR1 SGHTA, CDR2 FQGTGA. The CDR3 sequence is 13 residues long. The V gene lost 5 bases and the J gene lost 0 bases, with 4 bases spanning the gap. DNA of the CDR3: TGTGCCAGCAGCACAGCGAACACCGGGGAGCTGTTTTTT. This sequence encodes CASSTANTGELFF.

The CDR3 protein is CASSSWADMNTEAFF. In nucleotides, the CDR3 is TGTGCCAGCAGCTCCTGGGCAGACATGAACACTGAAGCTTTCTTT. The J gene is TRBJ1-1, the V gene TRBV11-3; the D is unclear. The CDR3 is 15 residues long. Germline V gives CDR1 SGHNT, CDR2 YENEEA. Trimming shortened V by 4 bases and J by 0 bases, and 12 bases separated the two germline ends.

The CDR3 DNA follows: TGCGCCAGCAGCCAAGATCGGGGGGGACTGTCAACTAATGAAAAACTGTTTTTT. Its translation: CASSQDRGGLSTNEKLFF. The V and J genes are TRBV4-1 and TRBJ1-4, with D possibly TRBD1 on 5 matching bases. Per germline, CDR1 MGHRA and CDR2 YSYEKL. V gave up 0 bases and J gave up 0 bases, with 14 bases separating them. This CDR3 comprises 18 residues.

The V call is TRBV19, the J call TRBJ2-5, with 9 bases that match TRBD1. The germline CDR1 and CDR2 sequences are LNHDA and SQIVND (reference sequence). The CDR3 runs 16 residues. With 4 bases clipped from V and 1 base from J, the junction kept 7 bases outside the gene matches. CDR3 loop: CASSNTGTGPQETQYF. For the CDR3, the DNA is TGTGCCAGTAGTAACACCGGGACAGGGCCCCAAGAGACCCAGTACTTC. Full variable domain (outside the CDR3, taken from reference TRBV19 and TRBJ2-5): DGGITQSPKYLFRKEGQNVTLSCEQNLNHDAMYWYRQDPGQGLRLIYYSQIVNDFQKGDIAEGYSVSREKKESFPLTVTSAQKNPTAFYLCASSNTGTGPQETQYFGPGTRLLVL.

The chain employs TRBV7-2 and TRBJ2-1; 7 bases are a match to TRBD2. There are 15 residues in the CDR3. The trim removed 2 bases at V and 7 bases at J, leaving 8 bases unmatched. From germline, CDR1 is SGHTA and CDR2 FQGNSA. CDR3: CASSLWEGGSNEQFF. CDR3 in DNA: TGTGCCAGCAGCTTATGGGAGGGTGGGAGTAATGAGCAGTTCTTC. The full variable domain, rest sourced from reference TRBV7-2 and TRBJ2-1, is GAGVSQSPSNKVTEKGKDVELRCDPISGHTALYWYRQSLGQGLEFLIYFQGNSAPDKSGLPSDRFSAERTGGSVSTLTIQRTQQEDSAVYLCASSLWEGGSNEQFFGPGTRLTVL.

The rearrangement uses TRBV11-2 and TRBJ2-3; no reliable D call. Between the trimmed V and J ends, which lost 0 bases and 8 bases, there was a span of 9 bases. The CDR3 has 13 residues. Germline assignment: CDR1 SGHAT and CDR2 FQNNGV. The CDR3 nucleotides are TGTGCCAGCAGCTTAGATGAGCTCGGTACGCAGTATTTT. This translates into CASSLDELGTQYF.

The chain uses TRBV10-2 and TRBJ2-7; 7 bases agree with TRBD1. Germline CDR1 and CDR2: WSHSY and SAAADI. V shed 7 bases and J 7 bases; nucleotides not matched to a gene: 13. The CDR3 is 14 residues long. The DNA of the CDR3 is TGCGCCAGCAAGGACAGGTGGGGAACTTTGGAGCAGTACTTC. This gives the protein CASKDRWGTLEQYF.

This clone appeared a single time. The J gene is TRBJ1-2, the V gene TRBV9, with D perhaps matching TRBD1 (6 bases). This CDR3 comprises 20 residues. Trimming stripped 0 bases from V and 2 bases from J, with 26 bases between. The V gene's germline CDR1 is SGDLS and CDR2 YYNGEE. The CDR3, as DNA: TGTGCCAGCAGCGTAGCGGGGACTCGGGACAAAAGCGAGAAAAACTATGGCTACACCTTC. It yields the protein CASSVAGTRDKSEKNYGYTF.

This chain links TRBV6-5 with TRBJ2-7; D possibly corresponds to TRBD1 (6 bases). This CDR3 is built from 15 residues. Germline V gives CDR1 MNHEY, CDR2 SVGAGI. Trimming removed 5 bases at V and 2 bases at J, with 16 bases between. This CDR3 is CASSPTPQGTYEQYF. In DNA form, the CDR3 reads TGTGCCAGCAGTCCTACTCCACAGGGCACCTACGAGCAGTACTTC.

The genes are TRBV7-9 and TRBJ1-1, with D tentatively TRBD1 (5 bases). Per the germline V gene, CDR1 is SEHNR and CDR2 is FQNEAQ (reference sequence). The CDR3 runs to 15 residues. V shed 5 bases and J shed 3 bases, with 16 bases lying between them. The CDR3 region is CASSPFSGDDTEAFF. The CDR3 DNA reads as TGTGCCAGCAGCCCGTTTTCGGGGGACGACACTGAAGCTTTCTTT. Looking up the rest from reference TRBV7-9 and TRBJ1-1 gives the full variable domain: DTGVSQNPRHKITKRGQNVTFRCDPISEHNRLYWYRQTLGQGPEFLTYFQNEAQLEKSRLLSDRFSAERPKGSFSTLEIQRTEQGDSAMYLCASSPFSGDDTEAFFGQGTRLTVV.

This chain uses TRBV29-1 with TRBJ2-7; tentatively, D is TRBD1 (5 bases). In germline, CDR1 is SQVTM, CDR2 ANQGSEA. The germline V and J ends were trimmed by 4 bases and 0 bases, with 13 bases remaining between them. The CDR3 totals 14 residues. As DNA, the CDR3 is TGCAGCGTTGCCTCAGGACAAAACTCCTACGAGCAGTACTTC. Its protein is CSVASGQNSYEQYF.

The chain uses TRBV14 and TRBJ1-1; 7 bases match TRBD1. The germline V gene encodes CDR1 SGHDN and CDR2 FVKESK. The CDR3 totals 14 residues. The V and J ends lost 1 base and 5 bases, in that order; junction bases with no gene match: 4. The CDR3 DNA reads TGTGCCAGCAGCCAAGTGGGACAGTTGACTGAAGCTTTCTTT. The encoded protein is CASSQVGQLTEAFF.

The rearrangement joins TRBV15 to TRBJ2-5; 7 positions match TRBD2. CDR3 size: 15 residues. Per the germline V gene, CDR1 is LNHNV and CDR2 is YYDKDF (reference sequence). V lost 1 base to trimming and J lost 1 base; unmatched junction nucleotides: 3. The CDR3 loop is CATSRGGTTQETQYF. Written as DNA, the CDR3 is TGTGCCACCAGCAGAGGGGGGACTACCCAAGAGACCCAGTACTTC.

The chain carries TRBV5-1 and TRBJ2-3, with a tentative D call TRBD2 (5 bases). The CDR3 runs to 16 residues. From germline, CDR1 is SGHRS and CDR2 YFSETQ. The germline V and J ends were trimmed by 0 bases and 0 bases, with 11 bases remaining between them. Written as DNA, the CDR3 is TGCGCCAGCAGCTTGGGAGGGCGGCTTAGCACAGATACGCAGTATTTT. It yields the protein CASSLGGRLSTDTQYF.

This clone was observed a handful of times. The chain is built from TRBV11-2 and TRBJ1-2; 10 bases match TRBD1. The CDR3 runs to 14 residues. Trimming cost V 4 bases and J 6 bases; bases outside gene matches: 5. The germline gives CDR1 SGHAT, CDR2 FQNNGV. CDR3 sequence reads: CASSSLGTGDGYTF. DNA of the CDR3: TGTGCCAGCAGCTCCTTGGGGACAGGGGATGGCTACACCTTC.

The CDR3 nucleotides are TGCGCCAGCACAACGGACAGCTCCTACAATGAGCAGTTCTTC. Residues: CASTTDSSYNEQFF. V is TRBV5-1 and J is TRBJ2-1; D is possibly TRBD1 (6 bases). V lost 6 bases and J 0 bases, leaving 10 bases between the germline ends. The CDR3 loop spans 14 amino acids. The germline gives CDR1 SGHRS, CDR2 YFSETQ.

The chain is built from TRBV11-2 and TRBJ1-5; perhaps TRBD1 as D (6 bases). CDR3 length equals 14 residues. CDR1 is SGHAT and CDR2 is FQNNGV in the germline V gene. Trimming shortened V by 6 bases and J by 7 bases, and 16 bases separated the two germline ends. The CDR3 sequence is CASSFSGDVQPQHF. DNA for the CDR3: TGTGCCAGCAGTTTTTCAGGGGATGTACAGCCCCAGCATTTT.

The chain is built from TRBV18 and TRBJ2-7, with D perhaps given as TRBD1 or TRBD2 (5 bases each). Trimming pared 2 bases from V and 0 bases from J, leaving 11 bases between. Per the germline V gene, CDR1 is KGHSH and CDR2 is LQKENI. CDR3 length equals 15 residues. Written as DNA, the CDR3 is TGTGCCAGCTCACCAGATCTAGGGACCTCCTACGAGCAGTACTTC. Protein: CASSPDLGTSYEQYF.

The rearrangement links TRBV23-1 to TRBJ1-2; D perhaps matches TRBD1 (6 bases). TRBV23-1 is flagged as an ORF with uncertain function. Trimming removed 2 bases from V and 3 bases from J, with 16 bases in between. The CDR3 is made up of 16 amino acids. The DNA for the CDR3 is TGCGCCAGCAGTCAAAGGTCCCGGGACACCGACTATGGCTACACCTTC. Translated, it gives CASSQRSRDTDYGYTF.

The CDR3 reads CASSVLTYNEQFF. The DNA of the CDR3 is TGTGCCAGCAGCGTATTGACCTACAATGAGCAGTTCTTC. V and J are TRBV9 and TRBJ2-1, with no clear D. CDR3 size: 13 residues. V was clipped by 1 base and J by 2 bases, with 4 bases between them. CDR1 and CDR2 from the germline V gene are SGDLS and YYNGEE. Combining the CDR3 with reference TRBV9 and TRBJ2-1 gives the whole variable domain DSGVTQTPKHLITATGQRVTLRCSPRSGDLSVYWYQQSLDQGLQFLIQYYNGEERAKGNILERFSAQQFPDLHSELNLSSLELGDSALYFCASSVLTYNEQFFGPGTRLTVL.

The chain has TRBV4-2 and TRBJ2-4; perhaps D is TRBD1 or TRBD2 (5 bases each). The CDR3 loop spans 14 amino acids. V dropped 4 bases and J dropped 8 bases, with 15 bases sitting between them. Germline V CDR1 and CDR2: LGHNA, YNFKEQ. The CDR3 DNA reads TGTGCCAGCAGCCCCCGAGTTGAGGGACACATTCAGTACTTC. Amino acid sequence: CASSPRVEGHIQYF.

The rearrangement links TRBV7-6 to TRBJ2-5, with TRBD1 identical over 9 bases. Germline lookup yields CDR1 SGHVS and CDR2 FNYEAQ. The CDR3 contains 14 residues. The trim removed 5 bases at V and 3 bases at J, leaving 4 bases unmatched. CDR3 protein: CASSQRTGEETQYF. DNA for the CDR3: TGTGCCAGCAGCCAACGGACAGGGGAAGAGACCCAGTACTTC.

DNA for the CDR3: TGTGCCAGCAGTTTAGCGGGGGGTCCCTACGAGCAGTACTTC. Translating it yields CASSLAGGPYEQYF. V gene TRBV27 combines with J gene TRBJ2-7; 8 bases are shared with TRBD2. Germline V gives CDR1 MNHEY, CDR2 SMNVEV (reference sequence). The CDR3 has 14 amino acids. Trimming at V came to 2 bases and at J to 2 bases, leaving 2 bases not matched to a gene.

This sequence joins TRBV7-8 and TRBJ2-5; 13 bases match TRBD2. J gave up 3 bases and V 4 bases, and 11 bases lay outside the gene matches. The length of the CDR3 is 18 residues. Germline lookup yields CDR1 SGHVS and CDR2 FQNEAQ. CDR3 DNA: TGTGCCAGCAGCTATGGGGGCCTGGGACTAGCGGGAAAAGAGACCCAGTACTTC. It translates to CASSYGGLGLAGKETQYF.

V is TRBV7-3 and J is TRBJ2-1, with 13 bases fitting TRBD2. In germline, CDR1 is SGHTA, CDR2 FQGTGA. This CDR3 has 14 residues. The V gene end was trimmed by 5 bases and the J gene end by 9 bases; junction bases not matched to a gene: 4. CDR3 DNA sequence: TGTGCCAGCAGCACAACTAGCGGGAGGGTTGAGCAGTTCTTC. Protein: CASSTTSGRVEQFF.